These 30 T cell receptor beta chains originate from one sample sequenced in a study of T-cell reconstitution after alpha-beta-depleted transplantation in children. For TCRbeta, the library was prepared with unique molecular identifiers. TCRdb independently ran MiXCR on the PCR reads; one entry per CDR3 protein. The sample lists some 460,000 distinct CDR3 sequences, 15% to 20% seen once, with approximately 28% in the top ten. This specimen was PBMCs, mostly from graft donor cells, taken 360 days after TCRalphabeta/CD19-depleted stem cell transplant. Receptor source: a boy less than two years old who had a stem cell transplant for Wiskott-Aldrich syndrome, so the T cells may come from the graft donor.

CDR3 DNA: TGCGCCAGCAGCTTGGTAGCGGTGCCCTCCTACAATGAGCAGTTCTTC. Residues: CASSLVAVPSYNEQFF. J is TRBJ2-1 and V is TRBV5-1; possibly TRBD2 for D (6 bases). Between the trimmed V and J ends, which lost 0 bases and 0 bases, there was a span of 10 bases. This CDR3 has 16 residues. CDR1 and CDR2 (germline): SGHRS, YFSETQ.

The rearrangement links TRBV18 to TRBJ2-5, with TRBD2 matching 7 bases. CDR3 length: 14 amino acids. Unmatched junction bases numbered 7, after V lost 4 bases and J lost 5 bases. CDR1 KGHSH and CDR2 LQKENI come from the germline V gene. CDR3 sequence (DNA): TGTGCCAGCTCACAGCGCGGGAGTCGGGAGACCCAGTACTTC. Protein product: CASSQRGSRETQYF.

The chain uses TRBV27 and TRBJ2-7; TRBD1 matches 8 bases. After removal of 3 bases from V and 2 bases from J, the junction contained 6 bases not matched to a gene. Germline V gene lookup returns CDR1 MNHEY and CDR2 SMNVEV (reference sequence). The CDR3 is made up of 15 amino acids. The CDR3 bases are TGTGCCAGCAGTTTCCTTGGACAGGGCGCCTACGAGCAGTACTTC. This encodes CASSFLGQGAYEQYF.

The genes are TRBV20-1 and TRBJ2-7; maybe TRBD1 (6 bases). The CDR3 loop spans 14 amino acids. Germline CDR1 DFQATT, CDR2 SNEGSKA (reference sequence). Trimming took off 6 bases at V and 0 bases at J, with 15 bases between the two ends. The CDR3 nucleotides are TGCAGTGCACAAACTGACAGGAGCTCCTACGAGCAGTACTTC. Amino acids: CSAQTDRSSYEQYF.

This clonotype was seen a handful of times. The chain employs TRBV24-1 and TRBJ2-2, with 7 bases fitting TRBD1. This CDR3 has 18 residues. The V segment lost 1 base and the J segment 5 bases; nucleotides outside the gene matches: 12. Per the germline V gene, CDR1 is KGHDR and CDR2 is SFDVKD. The CDR3 sequence: CATSDFAMTGLKTGELFF. CDR3 in DNA: TGTGCCACCAGTGATTTTGCAATGACAGGGTTGAAAACCGGGGAGCTGTTTTTT.

This clonotype has a count of ten or more. The chain has TRBV5-1 and TRBJ2-7; D uncertain. The CDR3 sequence is 13 residues long. The V and J ends lost 4 bases and 3 bases respectively, with 11 bases between them. Germline V CDR1 and CDR2: SGHRS, YFSETQ. CDR3 nucleotides: TGCGCCAGCAGCATGACAACAGTCTACGAGCAGTACTTC. It encodes CASSMTTVYEQYF.

This clonotype came up a few times. Here the CDR3 DNA reads TGCGCCAGCAGCCTTTACCCCAGACAGGGAAGGGGTACAGATACGCAGTATTTT. Its protein is CASSLYPRQGRGTDTQYF. The chain combines TRBV5-1 with TRBJ2-3; TRBD1 matches at 7 bases. The germline CDR1 and CDR2 sequences are SGHRS and YFSETQ. The junction had 17 bases not matched to a gene; V was cut back by 4 bases and J by 3 bases. The CDR3 is made up of 18 amino acids.

This clonotype occurred a few times. The chain is built from TRBV28 and TRBJ1-3; tentatively, D is TRBD1 (5 bases). Germline V gene sequence: CDR1 MDHEN, CDR2 SYDVKM. CDR3 size: 10 residues. V lost 10 bases, J lost 11 bases, and 12 bases lay in between. Here the CDR3 reads CATQRGSIYF. Written as DNA, the CDR3 is TGTGCCACCCAAAGGGGCTCCATATATTTT. Using reference TRBV28 and TRBJ1-3 for the parts outside the CDR3, the full variable domain is DVKVTQSSRYLVKRTGEKVFLECVQDMDHENMFWYRQDPGLGLRLIYFSYDVKMKEKGDIPEGYSVSREKKERFSLILESASTNQTSMYLCATQRGSIYFGEGSWLTVV.

The sample holds a few counts of this clonotype. The chain uses TRBV5-1 and TRBJ2-5; D assignment may be TRBD1 or TRBD2 (6 bases each). CDR3 size: 16 residues. V shed 4 bases and J shed 5 bases, with 21 bases lying between them. Looked up from germline, CDR1 is SGHRS and CDR2 is YFSETQ. The CDR3 DNA sequence: TGCGCCAGCAGCCACCCAGAGGGGGGTGTTAAGGAGACCCAGTACTTC. Its protein is CASSHPEGGVKETQYF. Using reference TRBV5-1 and TRBJ2-5 for the parts outside the CDR3, the full variable domain is KAGVTQTPRYLIKTRGQQVTLSCSPISGHRSVSWYQQTPGQGLQFLFEYFSETQRNKGNFPGRFSGRQFSNSRSEMNVSTLELGDSALYLCASSHPEGGVKETQYFGPGTRLLVL.

The chain carries TRBV20-1 and TRBJ1-5, with D possibly being TRBD1 (6 bases). The CDR3 is 17 amino acids. The germline gives CDR1 DFQATT, CDR2 SNEGSKA (reference sequence). V lost 0 bases and J 0 bases, leaving 15 bases between the germline ends. The CDR3 nucleotides read TGCAGTGCTAGAGATTTTGAGGGGACAAATAGCAATCAGCCCCAGCATTTT. This codes for CSARDFEGTNSNQPQHF.

This clonotype was counted between two and nine times. The rearrangement uses TRBV6-2 or TRBV6-3 and TRBJ1-5; possibly TRBD1 for D (6 bases). Trimming pared 1 base from V and 7 bases from J, leaving 23 bases between. The CDR3 loop spans 18 amino acids. Germline-derived CDR1 and CDR2 are MNHEY and SVGEGT. The CDR3 sequence is CASSYFPGHPKSDQPQHF. CDR3 in DNA: TGTGCCAGCAGTTACTTTCCGGGACACCCAAAATCGGACCAGCCCCAGCATTTT.

The J gene is TRBJ2-7, the V gene TRBV20-1; D not certain. CDR3 length equals 12 residues. Germline loops: CDR1 DFQATT, CDR2 SNEGSKA (reference sequence). V lost 0 bases, J lost 4 bases, and 7 bases lay in between. CDR3 residues: CSARENIYEQYF. Here the CDR3 DNA reads TGCAGTGCTAGAGAGAACATTTACGAGCAGTACTTC.

The gene calls are TRBV29-1 and TRBJ2-1; D gene uncertain. CDR1 and CDR2 from the germline V gene are SQVTM and ANQGSEA. Trimming removed 4 bases at V and 11 bases at J, with 15 bases between. The CDR3 runs to 12 residues. CDR3 sequence (DNA): TGCAGCGTTGTGGAACTATCCTATCAGCAGTTCTTC. Translating gives CSVVELSYQQFF.

This clonotype was detected only a few times. V usage is TRBV6-2 or TRBV6-3 and J usage is TRBJ2-4; 9 nucleotides align to TRBD1. The length of the CDR3 is 17 residues. V lost 6 bases, J lost 2 bases, and 11 bases stayed unmatched. Germline values: CDR1 MNHEY, CDR2 SVGEGT. The CDR3 DNA reads as TGTGCCAGCAGGACCGGGACAGGGCTCCTAACCAAAAACATTCAGTACTTC. Translating it yields CASRTGTGLLTKNIQYF.

This clonotype was counted a few times. The CDR3 nucleotides are TGTGCCAGCTCACCAAGGATCACTAGGCCCTTGGATGAGCAGTTCTTC. This encodes CASSPRITRPLDEQFF. The gene calls are TRBV18 and TRBJ2-1, with a tentative D call TRBD2 (5 bases). The CDR3 covers 16 residues. Germline V lookup: CDR1 KGHSH, CDR2 LQKENI. Trimming cost V 2 bases and J 8 bases, with 19 bases left between them. Complete variable domain (other parts from reference TRBV18 and TRBJ2-1): NAGVMQNPRHLVRRRGQEARLRCSPMKGHSHVYWYRQLPEEGLKFMVYLQKENIIDESGMPKERFSAEFPKEGPSILRIQQVVRGDSAAYFCASSPRITRPLDEQFFGPGTRLTVL.

This clonotype was detected ten times or more. Germline is not matched at one junction end, which may reflect a read error. The J gene is TRBJ2-6, the V gene TRBV5-1; no clear D. The CDR3 runs to 14 residues. Germline-derived CDR1 and CDR2 are SGHRS and YFSETQ. CDR3 loop: CASSSVSGANVLTF. The CDR3, as DNA: TGTGCCAGCAGCTCCGTTTCTGGGGCCAACGTCCTGACTTTC.

The V and J genes are TRBV5-1 and TRBJ2-3; 9 bases fit TRBD1. V trimming: 2 bases; J trimming: 2 bases; junction bases outside the gene matches: 12. Germline V gene sequence: CDR1 SGHRS, CDR2 YFSETQ. The CDR3 runs 18 residues. CDR3 DNA: TGCGCCAGCAGCTTACTACCTCCGGGACAGGGCCTCACAGATACGCAGTATTTT. It is translated as CASSLLPPGQGLTDTQYF.

There are a few counts of this clonotype. The genes are TRBV20-1 and TRBJ2-4, with D perhaps being TRBD1 or TRBD2 (5 bases each). V was pared by 2 bases and J by 0 bases, with 17 bases between. Germline V gene sequence: CDR1 DFQATT, CDR2 SNEGSKA (reference sequence). CDR3 length equals 17 residues. DNA for the CDR3: TGCAGTGCTAGATACCCGGGGCTCATTTTAGCCAAAAACATTCAGTACTTC. Amino acid sequence: CSARYPGLILAKNIQYF.

This clonotype was counted many times. One junction end disagrees with the germline gene, perhaps due to a read error. The chain recombines TRBV25-1 with TRBJ2-7; D is unresolved. The CDR3 has 11 residues. The germline V gene has CDR1 MGHDK and CDR2 SYGVNS. The CDR3 DNA sequence: TGCGCCAGCAGTGAGTCCTACGAGCAGTACTTC. This sequence encodes CASSESYEQYF.

This clonotype was detected ten times or more. The rearrangement links TRBV5-8 to TRBJ2-5, with 8 bases aligning to TRBD1. Looked up from germline, CDR1 is SGHTS and CDR2 is YDEGEE. CDR3 length: 15 residues. V lost 2 bases to trimming and J lost 5 bases; unmatched junction nucleotides: 8. The CDR3 spells CASSFPGGYRETQYF. DNA for the CDR3: TGTGCCAGCAGCTTTCCAGGGGGCTACAGGGAGACCCAGTACTTC.

This clonotype was seen ten or more times. This chain connects TRBV2 to TRBJ2-1; tentatively, D is TRBD1 (5 bases). Trimming took 3 bases from V and 12 from J, leaving 15 bases between them. The CDR3 runs to 13 residues. The germline V gene has CDR1 SNHLY and CDR2 FYNNEI. The CDR3 region is CASSDTGPQGQFF. DNA of the CDR3: TGTGCCAGCAGTGATACAGGTCCCCAGGGGCAGTTCTTC. Drawing the rest from reference TRBV2 and TRBJ2-1, the complete variable domain is EPEVTQTPSHQVTQMGQEVILRCVPISNHLYFYWYRQILGQKVEFLVSFYNNEISEKSEIFDDQFSVERPDGSNFTLKIRSTKLEDSAMYFCASSDTGPQGQFFGPGTRLTVL.

The chain employs TRBV9 and TRBJ2-1, with D possibly being TRBD2 (6 bases). The germline CDR1 and CDR2 sequences are SGDLS and YYNGEE. CDR3 length: 15 amino acids. V was shortened by 3 bases and J by 4 bases, with 14 bases between the two germline ends. Written as DNA, the CDR3 is TGTGCCAGCAGCGCGCGGGAAAGGCCGTACAATGAGCAGTTCTTC. It codes for CASSARERPYNEQFF. The whole variable domain, filled in from reference TRBV9 and TRBJ2-1, reads DSGVTQTPKHLITATGQRVTLRCSPRSGDLSVYWYQQSLDQGLQFLIQYYNGEERAKGNILERFSAQQFPDLHSELNLSSLELGDSALYFCASSARERPYNEQFFGPGTRLTVL.

This chain uses TRBV12-3 or TRBV12-4 with TRBJ2-5; D is unclear. The CDR3 length is 13 residues. Between the trimmed V and J ends, which lost 2 bases and 1 base, there was a span of 5 bases. The CDR3 coding sequence is TGTGCCAGCAGTTTATACAGCCAAGAGACCCAGTACTTC. This sequence encodes CASSLYSQETQYF.

Only a few counts were recorded for this clonotype. The CDR3 coding sequence is TGCGCCAGCAGGCCAGCGGGTCGACGCACAGATACGCAGTATTTT. This gives the protein CASRPAGRRTDTQYF. This chain links TRBV5-1 with TRBJ2-3, with D possibly being TRBD2 (6 bases). There are 15 residues in the CDR3. V gave up 5 bases and J gave up 1 base, with 14 bases separating them. Looked up from germline, CDR1 is SGHRS and CDR2 is YFSETQ.

In nucleotides, the CDR3 is TGCGCCAGCAGCTTGGGGTGGTCTGAGACCCAGTACTTC. Protein: CASSLGWSETQYF. The chain has TRBV5-1 and TRBJ2-5; D is unclear. The CDR3 is 13 amino acids. Trimming took 0 bases from V and 5 from J, leaving 8 bases between them. CDR1 and CDR2 from the germline V gene are SGHRS and YFSETQ.

This clonotype was detected many times. The chain carries TRBV12-3 or TRBV12-4 and TRBJ2-5; D call uncertain. Deletions cut 0 bases from V and 4 bases from J, with 9 bases between. The CDR3 has 14 amino acids. The CDR3 here is CASSLALRLETQYF. The CDR3, as DNA: TGTGCCAGCAGTTTAGCGCTTAGGCTAGAGACCCAGTACTTC.

The chain uses TRBV3-1 and TRBJ2-4; 7 nucleotides line up with TRBD1. Germline trimming cut 0 bases from V and 6 bases from J; bases unmatched to any gene: 5. The CDR3 spans 15 residues. In germline, CDR1 is LGHDT, CDR2 YNNKEL (reference sequence). Here the CDR3 reads CASSQDSGTANIQYF. The CDR3 DNA is TGTGCCAGCAGCCAAGATTCCGGGACAGCAAACATTCAGTACTTC.

V is TRBV6-1 and J is TRBJ2-5; 8 bases line up with TRBD2. The CDR3 sequence is 14 residues long. The germline gives CDR1 MNHNS, CDR2 SASEGT. V shed 6 bases and J 5 bases; nucleotides not matched to a gene: 8. The CDR3 here is CASRLSGSGETQYF. The CDR3 region has the DNA TGTGCCAGCAGACTAAGCGGGAGCGGGGAGACCCAGTACTTC.

This chain links TRBV4-2 with TRBJ2-5; 7 positions agree with TRBD1. CDR1 and CDR2 (germline): LGHNA, YNFKEQ. V gave up 4 bases and J gave up 4 bases; unmatched junction bases: 6. The CDR3 has 14 residues. CDR3 protein: CASSLKGGGETQYF. The CDR3 DNA reads TGTGCCAGCAGCCTAAAAGGGGGCGGAGAGACCCAGTACTTC.

The rearrangement uses TRBV11-2 and TRBJ2-5; D is tentatively TRBD1 or TRBD2 (5 bases each). CDR1 and CDR2 from the germline V gene are SGHAT and FQNNGV. This CDR3 has 12 amino acids. The V end was cut by 5 bases, the J end by 7 bases, with 11 bases between. Written as DNA, the CDR3 is TGTGCCAGCAGCCCCGGGGCAGGGACCCAGTACTTC. Amino acids: CASSPGAGTQYF.